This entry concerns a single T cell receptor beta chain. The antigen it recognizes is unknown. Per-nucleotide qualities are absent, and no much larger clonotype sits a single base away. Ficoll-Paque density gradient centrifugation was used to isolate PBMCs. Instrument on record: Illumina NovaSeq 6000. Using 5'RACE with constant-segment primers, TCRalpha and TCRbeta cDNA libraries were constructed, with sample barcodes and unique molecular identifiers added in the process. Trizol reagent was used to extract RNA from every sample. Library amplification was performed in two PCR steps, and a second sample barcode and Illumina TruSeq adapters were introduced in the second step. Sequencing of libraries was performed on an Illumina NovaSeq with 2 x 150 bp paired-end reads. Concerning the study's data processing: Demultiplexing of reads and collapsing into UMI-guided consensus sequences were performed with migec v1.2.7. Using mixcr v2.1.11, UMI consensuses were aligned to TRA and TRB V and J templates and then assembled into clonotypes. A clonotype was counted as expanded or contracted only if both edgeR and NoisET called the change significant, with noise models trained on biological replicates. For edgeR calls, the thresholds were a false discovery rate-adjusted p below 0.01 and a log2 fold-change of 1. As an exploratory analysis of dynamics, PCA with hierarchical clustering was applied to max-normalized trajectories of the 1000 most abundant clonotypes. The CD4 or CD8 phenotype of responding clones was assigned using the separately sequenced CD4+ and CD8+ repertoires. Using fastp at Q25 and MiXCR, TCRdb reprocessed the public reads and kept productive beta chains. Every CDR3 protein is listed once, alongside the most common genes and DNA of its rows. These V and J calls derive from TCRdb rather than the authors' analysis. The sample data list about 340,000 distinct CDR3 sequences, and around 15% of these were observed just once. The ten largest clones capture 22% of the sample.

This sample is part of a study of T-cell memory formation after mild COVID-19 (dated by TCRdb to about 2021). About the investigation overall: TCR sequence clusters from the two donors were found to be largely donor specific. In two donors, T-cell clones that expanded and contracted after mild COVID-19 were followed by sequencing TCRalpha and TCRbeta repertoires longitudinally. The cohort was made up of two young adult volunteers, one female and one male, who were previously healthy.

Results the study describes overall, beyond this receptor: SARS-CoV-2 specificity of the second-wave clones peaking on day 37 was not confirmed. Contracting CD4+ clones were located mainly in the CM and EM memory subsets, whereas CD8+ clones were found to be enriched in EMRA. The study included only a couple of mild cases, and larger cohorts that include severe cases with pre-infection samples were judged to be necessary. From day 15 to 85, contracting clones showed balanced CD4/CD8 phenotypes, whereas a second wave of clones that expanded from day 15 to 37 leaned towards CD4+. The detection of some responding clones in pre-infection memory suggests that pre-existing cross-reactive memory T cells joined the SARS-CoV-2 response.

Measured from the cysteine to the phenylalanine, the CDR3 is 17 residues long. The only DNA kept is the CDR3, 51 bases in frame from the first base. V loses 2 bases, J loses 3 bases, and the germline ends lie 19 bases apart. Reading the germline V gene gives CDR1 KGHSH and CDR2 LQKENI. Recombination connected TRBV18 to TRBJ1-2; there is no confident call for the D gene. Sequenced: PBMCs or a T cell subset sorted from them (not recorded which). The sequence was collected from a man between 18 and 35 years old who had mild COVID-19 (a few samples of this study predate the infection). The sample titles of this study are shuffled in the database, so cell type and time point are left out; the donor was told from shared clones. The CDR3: CASSPYGSSRGDYGYTF. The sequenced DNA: TGTGCCAGCTCACCATATGGCAGCTCCCGGGGAGACTATGGCTACACCTTC.